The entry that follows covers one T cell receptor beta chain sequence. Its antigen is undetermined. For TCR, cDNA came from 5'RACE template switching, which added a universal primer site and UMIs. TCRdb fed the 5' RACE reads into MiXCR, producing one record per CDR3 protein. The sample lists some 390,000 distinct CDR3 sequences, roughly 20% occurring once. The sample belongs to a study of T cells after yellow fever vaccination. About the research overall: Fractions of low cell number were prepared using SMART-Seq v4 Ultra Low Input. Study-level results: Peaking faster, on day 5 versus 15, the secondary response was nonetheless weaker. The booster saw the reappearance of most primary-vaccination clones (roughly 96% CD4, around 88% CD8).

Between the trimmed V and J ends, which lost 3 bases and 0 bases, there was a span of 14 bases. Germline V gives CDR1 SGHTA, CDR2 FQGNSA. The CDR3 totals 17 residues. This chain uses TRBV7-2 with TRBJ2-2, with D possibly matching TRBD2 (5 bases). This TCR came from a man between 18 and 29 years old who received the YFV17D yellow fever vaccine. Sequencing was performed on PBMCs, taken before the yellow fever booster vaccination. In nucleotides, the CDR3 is TGTGCCAGCAGCTTGTGGGGTCTAGCAGCGAACACCGGGGAGCTGTTTTTT. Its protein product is CASSLWGLAANTGELFF.